One T cell receptor (beta chain) is described in this entry. Antigen unknown. V was pared by 7 bases and J by 4 bases, with 12 bases of the junction left unmatched. CDR1 and CDR2 from the germline V gene are SQVTM and ANQGSEA. The CDR3 is made up of 15 amino acids. These data come from a study of persistence of HIV-infected CD4 T cells. The study, taken as a whole, reports: TCR oligoclonality correlated with proviral oligoclonality in the same sorted populations.

This was the immunoSEQ version 4 assay in survey mode. The method was immunoSEQ multiplex PCR; TCRdb's version includes in-frame clones alone and lacks a portion of them. This table holds 35,000 to 45,000 clones, 88% found once. This nonspecific control used anti-CD3/anti-CD28 bead stimulation of CD4+ T cells. Sorting of responding CD4+ T cells relied on upregulated CD40 ligand together with CD69. The genes are TRBV29-1 and TRBJ2-5; 10 nucleotides match TRBD2. This specimen was CD4+ T cells sorted from PBMCs after 18-hour stimulation, taken from a patient who received antiretroviral therapy. This clonotype was obtained from an adult woman with HIV who was CMV-seropositive. Written as DNA, the CDR3 is TGCAGCGCCCTTAAGGGCGGGACTAGCGTAGAGACCCAGTACTTC. It is translated as CSALKGGTSVETQYF.